Shown below are 18 T cell receptor beta chains from a single sample sequenced in a study of T cells in Graves' hyperthyroidism and ophthalmopathy (dated by TCRdb to between 2018 and 2021). Libraries were made using multiplex PCR. The sequencer listed for this sample is Illumina HiSeq 2000. Amplification of TCR beta CDR3 regions was carried out from RNA transcripts. A first-round RT-PCR of the TCR CDR3 used the HTBI primer set with the Qiagen OneStep RT-PCR kit. The public reads were reprocessed in TCRdb via fastp at Q25 and MiXCR, keeping in-frame beta chains. Rows merge per CDR3 protein into single entries with the most common DNA and genes. The sample table records hundreds of thousands of distinct CDR3 sequences; around 20% of these occur just once. Roughly 30% of the sample goes to the ten largest clones. The specimen was blood. All receptors derive from a man aged 25-40 years with Graves' ophthalmopathy.

There are a few counts of this clonotype. The genes are TRBV27 and TRBJ2-7; 7 nucleotides align to TRBD2. CDR3 length equals 13 residues. With 5 bases clipped from V and 7 bases from J, the junction kept 8 bases outside the gene matches. Germline loops: CDR1 MNHEY, CDR2 SMNVEV (reference sequence). Written as DNA, the CDR3 is TGTGCCAGCAGTCCGCGCGGGAGAGGTGAGCAGTACTTC. Its translation is CASSPRGRGEQYF.

As regards this clonotype: A much larger clone lies one base from this, so it may be a read error. The chain carries TRBV5-1 and TRBJ1-1; D not resolved. Germline CDR1 and CDR2: SGHRS and YFSETQ. V lost 4 bases and J lost 0, with 13 bases in between. There are 15 residues in the CDR3. For the CDR3, the DNA is TGCGCCAGCAGCCCAACGATAGGTTTGAACACTGAAGCTTTCTTT. Translation: CASSPTIGLNTEAFF.

There are many counts of this clonotype. The V gene is TRBV24-1, the J gene TRBJ1-1, with a possible D match to TRBD1 (5 bases). The germline V gene has CDR1 KGHDR and CDR2 SFDVKD. The CDR3 spans 15 residues. V was shortened by 4 bases and J by 2 bases, with 13 bases between the two germline ends. CDR3 region: CATSDPTGGNTEAFF. CDR3 coding DNA: TGTGCCACCAGTGACCCTACCGGGGGTAACACTGAAGCTTTCTTT.

V usage is TRBV28 and J usage is TRBJ2-3; the match to TRBD1 covers 11 bases. The V and J ends lost 4 bases and 2 bases, in that order; junction bases with no gene match: 8. This CDR3 spans 17 amino acids. Germline values: CDR1 MDHEN, CDR2 SYDVKM. CDR3 region: CASSYMGTGGSTDTQYF. The CDR3 DNA sequence: TGTGCCAGCAGTTATATGGGGACAGGGGGTTCCACAGATACGCAGTATTTT. The complete variable domain, with remaining parts taken from reference TRBV28 and TRBJ2-3, reads DVKVTQSSRYLVKRTGEKVFLECVQDMDHENMFWYRQDPGLGLRLIYFSYDVKMKEKGDIPEGYSVSREKKERFSLILESASTNQTSMYLCASSYMGTGGSTDTQYFGPGTRLTVL.

The chain uses TRBV10-3 and TRBJ2-5, with 7 bases identical to TRBD1. The CDR3 extends over 14 amino acids. Per germline, CDR1 ENHRY and CDR2 SYGVKD. The CDR3 loop reads CTTTIPGQQETQYF. The DNA of the CDR3 is TGTACCACGACCATCCCGGGACAGCAAGAGACCCAGTACTTC.

In this sample, this clonotype turned up many times. This chain uses TRBV27 with TRBJ2-4, with D tentatively TRBD2 (5 bases). Germline V gene data show CDR1 as MNHEY and CDR2 as SMNVEV (reference sequence). V was trimmed by 1 base and J by 3 bases, leaving 19 bases between them. CDR3 size: 18 residues. In DNA, the CDR3 is TGTGCCAGCAGTTTATTGGGAGCCTGGGGTGATGGCAAAAACATTCAGTACTTC. As protein: CASSLLGAWGDGKNIQYF.

This clonotype has at least ten counts. This chain uses TRBV7-2 with TRBJ2-1; possibly TRBD2 for D (5 bases). V lost 5 bases, J lost 9 bases, and 11 bases lay in between. The V gene's germline CDR1 is SGHTA and CDR2 FQGNSA. There are 12 residues in the CDR3. The CDR3 DNA is TGTGCCAGCAGCCCGGACGGGGTTGAGCAGTTCTTC. It is translated as CASSPDGVEQFF.

A note on this clonotype: A much larger clone differs from this one at a single base, so this may be a read error. The chain has TRBV6-8 and TRBJ1-1, with 11 bases aligning to TRBD1. The CDR3 contains 14 residues. CDR1 MNHGY and CDR2 SAAAGT come from the germline V gene. CDR3 in amino acids: CASSGQGARTEASF. CDR3 nucleotides: TGTGCCAGCAGCGGACAGGGGGCAAGGACTGAAGCTTCCTTT.

The rearrangement links TRBV7-8 to TRBJ1-5; D may be TRBD1 (5 bases). This CDR3 has 16 amino acids. V lost 7 bases to trimming and J lost 5 bases, with 21 bases between them. The germline V gene encodes CDR1 SGHVS and CDR2 FQNEAQ. Here the CDR3 DNA reads TGTGCCAGCAACCCTTTATCGGACATTGTTTATCAGCCCCAGCATTTT. This encodes CASNPLSDIVYQPQHF.

The sample holds a few counts of this clonotype. The chain combines TRBV28 with TRBJ1-5, with TRBD1 as a possible D gene (6 bases). CDR1 and CDR2 from the germline V gene are MDHEN and SYDVKM. V was shortened by 6 bases and J by 7 bases, with 16 bases between the two germline ends. The CDR3 extends over 14 amino acids. The chain's CDR3 is CASRPNRDIQPQHF. Here the CDR3 DNA reads TGTGCCAGCAGACCGAACCGGGACATCCAGCCCCAGCATTTT. Filled out from reference TRBV28 and TRBJ1-5, the complete variable domain reads DVKVTQSSRYLVKRTGEKVFLECVQDMDHENMFWYRQDPGLGLRLIYFSYDVKMKEKGDIPEGYSVSREKKERFSLILESASTNQTSMYLCASRPNRDIQPQHFGDGTRLSIL.

The genes are TRBV6-1 and TRBJ2-1, with D maybe TRBD2 (5 bases). Trimming pared 10 bases from V and 7 bases from J, leaving 23 bases between. The CDR3 sequence is 15 residues long. The germline V gene has CDR1 MNHNS and CDR2 SASEGT. The CDR3 DNA follows: TGTGCCACCGGGATGGGGTATTTTGCCGGTAATGAGCAGTTCTTC. Translation gives CATGMGYFAGNEQFF.

The J gene is TRBJ1-1, the V gene TRBV6-2 or TRBV6-3; D uncertain. Germline V lookup: CDR1 MNHEY, CDR2 SVGEGT. Trimming removed 2 bases at V and 3 bases at J, with 10 bases between. CDR3 size: 14 residues. The CDR3 DNA reads as TGTGCCAGCAGTTACGCACCTTTGGACACTGAAGCTTTCTTT. It yields the protein CASSYAPLDTEAFF.

The chain uses TRBV27 and TRBJ2-3, with 10 bases matching TRBD1. The germline CDR1 and CDR2 sequences are MNHEY and SMNVEV (reference sequence). Unmatched junction bases numbered 10, after V lost 8 bases and J lost 2 bases. The CDR3 loop spans 16 amino acids. The CDR3 DNA follows: TGTGCCAGCGCGATTCGGGACAGGGGATTCACAGATACGCAGTATTTT. Residues: CASAIRDRGFTDTQYF.

In DNA form, the CDR3 reads TGTGCCAGCAGTTCCAAATACCGGGACTACTCCTACGAGCAGTACTTC. It is translated as CASSSKYRDYSYEQYF. The genes are TRBV28 and TRBJ2-7, with 7 bases lining up with TRBD2. Per the germline V gene, CDR1 is MDHEN and CDR2 is SYDVKM. This CDR3 is 16 amino acids long. The ends lost 4 bases at V and 0 bases at J; junction bases unmatched: 9. The variable domain in full, with the rest retrieved from reference TRBV28 and TRBJ2-7, is DVKVTQSSRYLVKRTGEKVFLECVQDMDHENMFWYRQDPGLGLRLIYFSYDVKMKEKGDIPEGYSVSREKKERFSLILESASTNQTSMYLCASSSKYRDYSYEQYFGPGTRLTVT.

This clonotype has just a few counts. Here the CDR3 reads CASSQGRARQLYQPQHF. The DNA for the CDR3 is TGCGCCAGCAGCCAAGGGAGGGCGAGGCAGTTGTATCAGCCCCAGCATTTT. The V call is TRBV4-1, the J call TRBJ1-5; D is unclear. The germline V gene has CDR1 MGHRA and CDR2 YSYEKL. Trimming pared 1 base from V and 5 bases from J, leaving 18 bases between. The length of the CDR3 is 17 residues.

This clonotype was detected only a few times. This chain joins TRBV5-5 and TRBJ1-1; D is unclear. CDR1 and CDR2 from the germline V gene are SGHKS and YYEKEE (reference sequence). This CDR3 has 17 residues. Trimming cost V 1 base and J 0 bases, with 16 bases left between them. As DNA, the CDR3 is TGTGCCAGCAGCTTGCGAGGTCACCTACAAATGAACACTGAAGCTTTCTTT. Its translation is CASSLRGHLQMNTEAFF.

This clonotype was recorded many times. The chain employs TRBV2 and TRBJ1-2; 9 bases are shared with TRBD1. Germline CDR1 reads SNHLY; CDR2 reads FYNNEI. This CDR3 is built from 14 residues. The trim removed 6 bases at V and 4 bases at J, leaving 6 bases unmatched. As DNA, the CDR3 is TGTGCCAGCAGCCAACAGGGGGCTACCTATGGCTACACCTTC. This gives the protein CASSQQGATYGYTF.

This chain connects TRBV28 to TRBJ1-5; TRBD1 might be the D (6 bases). CDR1 and CDR2 from the germline V gene are MDHEN and SYDVKM. The CDR3 has 13 residues. V was shortened by 10 bases and J by 2 bases, with 12 bases between the two germline ends. CDR3 in amino acids: CATSGVRNQPQHF. The CDR3, as DNA: TGTGCCACCTCAGGGGTTCGCAATCAGCCCCAGCATTTT.